A selection of T cell receptor beta chains follows, all from one sample in a study of cytomegalovirus exposure and HLA in healthy donors. Sequenced by immunoSEQ multiplex PCR; TCRdb stores in-frame clones only, minus some. In all, the sample yields about 160,000 clones. Sequencing was carried out using PBMCs. The receptors shown here come from an older woman in good health and CMV-seronegative. Each CDR3 is given with its conserved first and last residue. A D gene is named only where the DNA matches it firmly.

CDR3 protein	CDR3 DNA	V gene	J gene	D gene
CASSYSRWGGSEKLFF	TGTGCCAGCAGTTACTCGAGGTGGGGTGGGAGTGAAAAACTGTTTTTT	TRBV6-5	TRBJ1-4	.
CTSSTSGTGGFNQPQHF	TGCACCAGCAGTACCTCCGGGACAGGGGGCTTCAATCAGCCCCAGCATTTT	TRBV1	TRBJ1-5	.
CASSPTGGSYNEQFF	TGTGCCAGCAGCCCGACAGGAGGCTCCTACAATGAGCAGTTCTTC	TRBV7-6	TRBJ2-1	.
CASSFRLAAQETQYF	TGTGCCAGCAGCTTCCGACTAGCGGCCCAAGAGACCCAGTACTTC	TRBV5-4	TRBJ2-5	TRBD2
CASSLDTGRADTQYF	TGCGCCAGCAGCTTGGATACAGGGAGGGCAGATACGCAGTATTTT	TRBV5-1	TRBJ2-3	.
CASSYTGYGYTF	TGTGCCAGCAGTTACACGGGATATGGCTACACCTTC	TRBV6-5	TRBJ1-2	.
CASSLAPKLDTDTQYF	TGTGCCAGCAGCTTAGCACCGAAACTAGACACAGATACGCAGTATTTT	TRBV7-2	TRBJ2-3	.
CASSLLGSRPGELFF	TGTGCCAGCAGCTTACTCGGGAGTCGTCCCGGGGAGCTGTTTTTT	TRBV13	TRBJ2-2	.
CATGQQNTEAFF	TGTGCCACCGGACAGCAGAACACTGAAGCTTTCTTT	TRBV15	TRBJ1-1	.
CASSDRRGYGYTF	TGTGCCAGCAGTGACCGCAGGGGCTATGGCTACACCTTC	TRBV25-1	TRBJ1-2	.
CASSPASSYEQYF	TGTGCCAGCTCACCAGCCAGCTCCTACGAGCAGTACTTC	TRBV18	TRBJ2-7	.
CASSLAEDRPNEKLFF	TGCGCCAGCAGCTTGGCCGAGGACAGACCTAATGAAAAACTGTTTTTT	TRBV5-1	TRBJ1-4	.
CAVSGTSTDTQYF	TGTGCCGTATCCGGGACTAGCACAGATACGCAGTATTTT	TRBV30	TRBJ2-3	.